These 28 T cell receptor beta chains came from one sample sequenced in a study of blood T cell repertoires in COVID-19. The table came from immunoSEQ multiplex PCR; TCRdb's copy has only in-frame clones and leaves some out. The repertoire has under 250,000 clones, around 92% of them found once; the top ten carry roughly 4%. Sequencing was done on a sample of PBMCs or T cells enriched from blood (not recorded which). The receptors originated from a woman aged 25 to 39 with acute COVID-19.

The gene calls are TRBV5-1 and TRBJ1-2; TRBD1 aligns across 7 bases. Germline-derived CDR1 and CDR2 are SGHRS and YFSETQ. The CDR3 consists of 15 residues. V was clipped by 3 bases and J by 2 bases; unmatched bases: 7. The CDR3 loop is CASSSGDSLNYGYTF. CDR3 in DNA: TGCGCCAGCAGCTCGGGGGACAGTTTAAACTATGGCTACACCTTC.

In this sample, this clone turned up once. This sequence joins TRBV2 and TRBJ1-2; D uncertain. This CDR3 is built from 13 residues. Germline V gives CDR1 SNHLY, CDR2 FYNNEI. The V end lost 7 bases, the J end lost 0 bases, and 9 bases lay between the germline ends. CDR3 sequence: CASNSGSNYGYTF. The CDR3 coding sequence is TGTGCCAGCAATTCCGGGTCTAACTATGGCTACACCTTC.

The CDR3 loop reads CASSSTPGLTYEQYF. In DNA, the CDR3 is TGTGCCAGCAGCTCCACCCCAGGATTAACCTACGAGCAGTACTTC. V gene TRBV7-9 combines with J gene TRBJ2-7, with D uncertain. The V gene's germline CDR1 is SEHNR and CDR2 FQNEAQ (reference sequence). The CDR3 totals 15 residues. Trimming shortened V by 4 bases and J by 2 bases, and 15 bases separated the two germline ends.

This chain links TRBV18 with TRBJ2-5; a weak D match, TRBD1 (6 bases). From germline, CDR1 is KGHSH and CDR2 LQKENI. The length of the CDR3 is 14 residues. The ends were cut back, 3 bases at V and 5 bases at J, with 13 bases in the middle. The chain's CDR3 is CASSPGQGQETQYF. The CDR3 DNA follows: TGTGCCAGCTCACCTGGGCAGGGGCAGGAGACCCAGTACTTC.

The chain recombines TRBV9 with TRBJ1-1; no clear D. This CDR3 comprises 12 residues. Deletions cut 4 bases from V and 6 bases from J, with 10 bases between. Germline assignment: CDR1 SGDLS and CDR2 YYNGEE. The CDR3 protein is CASSPQAPEAFF. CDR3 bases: TGTGCCAGCAGCCCCCAGGCCCCTGAAGCTTTCTTT.

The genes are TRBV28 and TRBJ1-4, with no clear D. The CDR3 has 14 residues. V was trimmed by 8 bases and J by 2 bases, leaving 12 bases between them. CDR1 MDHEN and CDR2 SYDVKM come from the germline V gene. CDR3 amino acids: CASRSGGTNEKLFF. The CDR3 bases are TGTGCCAGCCGCAGTGGAGGTACTAATGAAAAACTGTTTTTT. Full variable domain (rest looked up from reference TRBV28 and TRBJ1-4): DVKVTQSSRYLVKRTGEKVFLECVQDMDHENMFWYRQDPGLGLRLIYFSYDVKMKEKGDIPEGYSVSREKKERFSLILESASTNQTSMYLCASRSGGTNEKLFFGSGTQLSVL.

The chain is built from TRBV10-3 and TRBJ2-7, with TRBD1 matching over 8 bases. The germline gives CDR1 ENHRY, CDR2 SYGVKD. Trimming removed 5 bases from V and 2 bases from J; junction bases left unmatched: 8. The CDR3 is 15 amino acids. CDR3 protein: CAISTGTGATYEQYF. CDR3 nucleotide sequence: TGTGCCATCAGTACCGGGACAGGAGCTACCTACGAGCAGTACTTC.

CDR3 in DNA: TGTGCCAGCAGCCCGGAGACTCGCAATGAGCAGTTCTTC. Residues: CASSPETRNEQFF. The chain links TRBV3-1 (or the pseudogene TRBV3-2) to TRBJ2-1; no clear D. Germline V gene lookup returns CDR1 LGHDT and CDR2 YNNKEL (reference sequence). The CDR3 spans 13 residues. With 4 bases removed from V and 6 bases from J, the gap between germline ends came to 10 bases.

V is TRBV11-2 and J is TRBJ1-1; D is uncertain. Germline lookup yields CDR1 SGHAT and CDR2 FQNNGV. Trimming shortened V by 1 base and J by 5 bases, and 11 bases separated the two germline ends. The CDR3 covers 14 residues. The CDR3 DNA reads TGTGCCAGCAGCTTAGGGGTAGGCGGGACTGAAGCTTTCTTT. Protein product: CASSLGVGGTEAFF. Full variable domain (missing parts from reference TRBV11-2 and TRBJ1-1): EAGVAQSPRYKIIEKRQSVAFWCNPISGHATLYWYQQILGQGPKLLIQFQNNGVVDDSQLPKDRFSAERLKGVDSTLKIQPAKLEDSAVYLCASSLGVGGTEAFFGQGTRLTVV.

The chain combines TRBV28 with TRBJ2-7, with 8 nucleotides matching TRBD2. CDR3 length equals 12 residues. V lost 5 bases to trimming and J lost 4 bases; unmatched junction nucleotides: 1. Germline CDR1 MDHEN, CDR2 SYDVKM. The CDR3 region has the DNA TGTGCCAGCAGTGGCGGGAGGTACGAGCAGTACTTC. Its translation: CASSGGRYEQYF. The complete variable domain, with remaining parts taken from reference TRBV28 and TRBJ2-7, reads DVKVTQSSRYLVKRTGEKVFLECVQDMDHENMFWYRQDPGLGLRLIYFSYDVKMKEKGDIPEGYSVSREKKERFSLILESASTNQTSMYLCASSGGRYEQYFGPGTRLTVT.

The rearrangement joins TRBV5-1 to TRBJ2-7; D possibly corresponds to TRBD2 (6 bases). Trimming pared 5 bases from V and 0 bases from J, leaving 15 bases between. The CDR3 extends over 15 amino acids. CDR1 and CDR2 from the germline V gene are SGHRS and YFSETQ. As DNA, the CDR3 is TGCGCCAGCAGTACCGGGGCCGGGGGCTCCTACGAGCAGTACTTC. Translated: CASSTGAGGSYEQYF.

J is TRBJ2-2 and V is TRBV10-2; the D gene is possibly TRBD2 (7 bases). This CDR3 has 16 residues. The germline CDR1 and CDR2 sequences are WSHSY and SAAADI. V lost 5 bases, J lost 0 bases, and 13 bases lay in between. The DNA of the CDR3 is TGCGCCAGCAGTTATAGGCGGGGGCCGAACACCGGGGAGCTGTTTTTT. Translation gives CASSYRRGPNTGELFF.

CDR3 DNA: TGTGCCAGCAGCTTATCGCCCGGACAGGGGGCGCGGAACTACGAGCAGTACTTC. Its translation is CASSLSPGQGARNYEQYF. The rearrangement links TRBV7-9 to TRBJ2-7, with 11 nucleotides matching TRBD1. Trimming cost V 2 bases and J 3 bases; bases outside gene matches: 12. Germline V lookup: CDR1 SEHNR, CDR2 FQNEAQ (reference sequence). The CDR3 spans 18 residues.

This CDR3 reads CASSPPPEYPSYNEQFF. CDR3 bases: TGTGCCAGCAGTCCACCCCCGGAGTACCCCTCCTACAATGAGCAGTTCTTC. This chain uses TRBV27 with TRBJ2-1, with unresolved D. Germline V gene data show CDR1 as MNHEY and CDR2 as SMNVEV (reference sequence). Trimming removed 5 bases at V and 0 bases at J, with 17 bases between. CDR3 length equals 17 residues.

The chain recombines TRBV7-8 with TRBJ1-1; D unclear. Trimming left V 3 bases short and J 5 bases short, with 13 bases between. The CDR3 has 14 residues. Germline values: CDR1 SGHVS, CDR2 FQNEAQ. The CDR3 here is CASSLREGKTEAFF. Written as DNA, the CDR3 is TGTGCCAGCAGCTTGAGGGAGGGAAAGACTGAAGCTTTCTTT.

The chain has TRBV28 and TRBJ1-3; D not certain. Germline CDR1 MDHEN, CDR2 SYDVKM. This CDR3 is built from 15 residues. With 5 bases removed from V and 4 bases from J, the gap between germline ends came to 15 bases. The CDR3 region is CASSPPRLMGNTIYF. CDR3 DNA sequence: TGTGCCAGCAGTCCGCCGAGGTTGATGGGAAACACCATATATTTT.

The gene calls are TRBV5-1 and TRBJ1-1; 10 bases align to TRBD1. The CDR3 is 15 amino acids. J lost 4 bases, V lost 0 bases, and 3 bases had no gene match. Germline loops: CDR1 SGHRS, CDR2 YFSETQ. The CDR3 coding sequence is TGCGCCAGCAGCTTGGGACAGGGGGCGTCCACTGAAGCTTTCTTT. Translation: CASSLGQGASTEAFF.

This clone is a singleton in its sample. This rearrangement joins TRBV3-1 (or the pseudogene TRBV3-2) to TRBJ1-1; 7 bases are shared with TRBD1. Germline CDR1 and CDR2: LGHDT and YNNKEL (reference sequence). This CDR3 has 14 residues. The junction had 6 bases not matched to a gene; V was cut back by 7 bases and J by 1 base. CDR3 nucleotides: TGTGCCAGCACCCTGACAGGGAGGAACACTGAAGCTTTCTTT. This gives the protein CASTLTGRNTEAFF.

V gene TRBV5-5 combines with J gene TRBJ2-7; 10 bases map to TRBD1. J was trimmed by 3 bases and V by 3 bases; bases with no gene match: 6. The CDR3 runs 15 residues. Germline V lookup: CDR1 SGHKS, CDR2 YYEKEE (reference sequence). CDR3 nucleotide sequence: TGTGCCAGCAGCTCACTGGACAGGGGGGTCTACGAGCAGTACTTC. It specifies CASSSLDRGVYEQYF.

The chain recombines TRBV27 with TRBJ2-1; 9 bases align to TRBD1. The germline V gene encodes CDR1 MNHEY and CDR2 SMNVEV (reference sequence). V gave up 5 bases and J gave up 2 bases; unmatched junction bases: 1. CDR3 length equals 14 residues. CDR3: CASSRQGAYNEQFF. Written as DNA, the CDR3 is TGTGCCAGCAGTAGACAGGGGGCCTACAATGAGCAGTTCTTC.

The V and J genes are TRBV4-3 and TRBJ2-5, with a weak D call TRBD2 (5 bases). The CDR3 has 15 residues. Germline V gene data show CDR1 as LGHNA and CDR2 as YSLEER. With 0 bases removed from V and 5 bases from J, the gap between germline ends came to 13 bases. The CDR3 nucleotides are TGCGCCAGCAGCCAAGATCTATCGGGAATCGAGACCCAGTACTTC. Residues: CASSQDLSGIETQYF.

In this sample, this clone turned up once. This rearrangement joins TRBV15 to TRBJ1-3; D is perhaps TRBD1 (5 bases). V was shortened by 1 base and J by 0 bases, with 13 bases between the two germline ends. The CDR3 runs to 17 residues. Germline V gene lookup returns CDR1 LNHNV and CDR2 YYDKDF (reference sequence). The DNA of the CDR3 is TGTGCCACCAGCAGAGCCAGGAACAGGTTCTCTGGAAACACCATATATTTT. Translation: CATSRARNRFSGNTIYF.

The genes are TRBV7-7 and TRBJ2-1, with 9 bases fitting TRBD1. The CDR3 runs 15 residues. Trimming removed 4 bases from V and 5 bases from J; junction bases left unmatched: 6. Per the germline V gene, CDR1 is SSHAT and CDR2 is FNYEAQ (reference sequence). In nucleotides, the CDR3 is TGTGCCAGCAGCTACGGGACAGGGCCAAACAATGAGCAGTTCTTC. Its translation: CASSYGTGPNNEQFF.

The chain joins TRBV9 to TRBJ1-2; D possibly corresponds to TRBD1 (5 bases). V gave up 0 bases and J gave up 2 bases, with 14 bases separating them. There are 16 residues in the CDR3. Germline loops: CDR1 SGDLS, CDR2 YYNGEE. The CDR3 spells CASSVAPEGPNYGYTF. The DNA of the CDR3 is TGTGCCAGCAGCGTAGCTCCGGAGGGGCCGAACTATGGCTACACCTTC.

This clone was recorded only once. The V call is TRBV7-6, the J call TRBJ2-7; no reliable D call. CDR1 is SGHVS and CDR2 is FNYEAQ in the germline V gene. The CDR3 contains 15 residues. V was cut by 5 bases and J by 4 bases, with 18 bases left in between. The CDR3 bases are TGTGCCAGCAGCCATTACGAACAGCCTCTTTACGAGCAGTACTTC. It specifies CASSHYEQPLYEQYF.

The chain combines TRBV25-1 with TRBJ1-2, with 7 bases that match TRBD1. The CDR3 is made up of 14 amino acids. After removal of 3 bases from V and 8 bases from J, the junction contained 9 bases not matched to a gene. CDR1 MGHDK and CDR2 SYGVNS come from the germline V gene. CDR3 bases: TGTGCCAGCAGTGACCCGGGACAGTTAGGCGGCTACACCTTC. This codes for CASSDPGQLGGYTF.

CDR3 in amino acids: CATTLQGAIGQPQHF. Here the CDR3 DNA reads TGTGCCACCACCTTACAGGGGGCTATCGGTCAGCCCCAGCATTTT. The V gene is TRBV6-5, the J gene TRBJ1-5; 9 bases are shared with TRBD1. V gave up 10 bases and J gave up 6 bases; unmatched junction bases: 13. CDR1 is MNHEY, CDR2 SVGAGI, per germline. This CDR3 is 15 amino acids long.

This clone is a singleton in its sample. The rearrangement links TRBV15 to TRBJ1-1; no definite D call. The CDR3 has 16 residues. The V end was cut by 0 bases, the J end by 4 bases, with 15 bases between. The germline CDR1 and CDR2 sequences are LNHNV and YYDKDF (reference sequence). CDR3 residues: CATSRDYEGSGTEAFF. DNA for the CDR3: TGTGCCACCAGCAGAGATTATGAGGGATCGGGCACTGAAGCTTTCTTT.